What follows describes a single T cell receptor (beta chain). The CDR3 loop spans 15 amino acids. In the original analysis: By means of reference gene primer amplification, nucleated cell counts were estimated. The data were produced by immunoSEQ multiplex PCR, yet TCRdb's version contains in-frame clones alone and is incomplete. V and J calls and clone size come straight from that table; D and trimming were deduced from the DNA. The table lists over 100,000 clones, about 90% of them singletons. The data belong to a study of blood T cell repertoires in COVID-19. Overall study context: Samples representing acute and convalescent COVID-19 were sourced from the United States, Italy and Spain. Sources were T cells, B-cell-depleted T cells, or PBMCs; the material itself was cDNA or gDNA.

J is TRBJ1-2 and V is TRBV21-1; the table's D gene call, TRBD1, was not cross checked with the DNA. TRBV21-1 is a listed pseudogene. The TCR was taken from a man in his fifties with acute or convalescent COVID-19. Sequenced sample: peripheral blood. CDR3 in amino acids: CARTSTGPRYYGYTF. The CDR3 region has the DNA TGTGCCAGAACGTCTACAGGGCCCCGATACTATGGCTACACCTTC.